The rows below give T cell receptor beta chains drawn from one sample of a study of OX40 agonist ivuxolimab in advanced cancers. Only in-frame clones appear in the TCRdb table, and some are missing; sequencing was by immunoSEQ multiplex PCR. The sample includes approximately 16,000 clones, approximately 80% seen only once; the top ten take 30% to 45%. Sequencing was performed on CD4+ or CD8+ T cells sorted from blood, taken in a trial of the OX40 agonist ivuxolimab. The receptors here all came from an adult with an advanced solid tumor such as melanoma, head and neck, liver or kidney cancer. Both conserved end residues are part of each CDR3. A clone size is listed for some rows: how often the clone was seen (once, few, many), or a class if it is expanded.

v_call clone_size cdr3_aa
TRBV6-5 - CASRQGGNQPQHF
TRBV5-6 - CASSPRGAYEQYF
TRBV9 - CASSGGAGWGEKLFF
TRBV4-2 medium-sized CASSQVGGAVTSEQYF
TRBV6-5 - CASSPFFGNTIYF
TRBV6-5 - CASTSIPANYGYTF
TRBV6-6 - CASIGRTQNIQYF
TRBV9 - CASSSNTEAFF
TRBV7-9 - CASSWTARTGELFF
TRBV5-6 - CASSSLEGSYNSPLHF
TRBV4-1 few CASSHSYGTLEQFF
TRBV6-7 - CASSDFSYYGYTF
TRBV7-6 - CASSLGLAGTGELFF
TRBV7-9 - CASSGGPRDYEQYF
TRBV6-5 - CASSYGTAFTEAFF
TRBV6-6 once CASSLEGEIGNTEAFF
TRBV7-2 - CASNFLGGDGNTIYF
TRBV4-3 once CASSQDPARGNEKLFF
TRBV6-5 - CASSPRDNQPQHF